This T cell receptor (beta chain) was retrieved from a study of long-term antiretroviral therapy in people with HIV. Run at survey level, the immunoSEQ assay was version v3.0. Generated by immunoSEQ multiplex PCR, the TCRdb table keeps only in-frame clones and is missing some. The sample has around 32,000 clones, 80% to 90% seen once. Study-wide results and caveats: Possibly under older ART regimens, blood was drawn between about 2003 and 2017. The repertoire was dominated at all time points by clones expanded before ART.

With 4 bases clipped from V and 4 bases from J, the junction kept 2 bases outside the gene matches. The CDR3 has 12 residues. CDR1 is SGHKS and CDR2 is YYEKEE in the germline V gene (reference sequence). Comments on this clone: Its antigen is still unknown.

J is TRBJ2-7 and V is TRBV5-5; 7 bases align to TRBD1. The clonotype comes from a man aged 45-60 years with HIV. Sequenced here: unsorted PBMCs, sampled 3.2 years before starting antiretroviral therapy. CDR3 in amino acids: CASSEGAYEQYF. Written as DNA, the CDR3 is TGTGCCAGCAGCGAGGGGGCGTACGAGCAGTACTTC.